The T cell receptor (beta chain) described here comes from a study of blood T cells in healthy people across ages. This CDR3 comprises 18 residues. V gave up 3 bases and J gave up 8 bases; unmatched junction bases: 17. CDR1 is MNHEY and CDR2 is SMNVEV in the germline V gene (reference sequence). Next came a second PCR, run for about 6 to 11 cycles, which used a sample-barcoded 5' primer along with a J-beta primer mix. TCRdb re-called the 5' RACE reads with MiXCR, one entry per CDR3 protein. The repertoire holds roughly 1,800,000 distinct CDR3 sequences, with less than 50% as singletons. The chain combines TRBV27 with TRBJ2-1, with TRBD2 matching over 9 bases. The source material was blood. The TCR originated in a woman between 35 and 50 years old in good health. The CDR3 spells CASSFLPAGRAGGDEQFF. The CDR3 bases are TGTGCCAGCAGTTTCCTTCCCGCTGGACGAGCGGGGGGAGATGAGCAGTTCTTC.